These T cell receptor beta chains were read from a single sample in a study of prognosis after radiotherapy for stage I lung cancer. A single record per CDR3 protein comes from TCRdb applying MiXCR to the multiplex PCR reads. The table shows about 18,000 distinct CDR3 sequences, with 44% occurring only once. Specimen: PBMCs, collected before or after stereotactic body radiation therapy (not recorded which). The receptors were gathered from a donor aged 50 or older with non-small cell lung cancer. The CDR3 runs from the conserved cysteine through the conserved F or W. Fields, in order: clone size, D gene, V gene, CDR3 length, J gene, CDR3 protein, CDR3 DNA. The D gene is left open where the match is weak. Only part of the rows carry a size: once, few, many, or a class if the clone is expanded.

>many|TRBD1|TRBV10-3|14|TRBJ1-3
CATAGTGHSNTIYF
TGTGCCACCGCCGGGACAGGGCATTCAAACACCATATATTTT
>NA|TRBD2|TRBV2|16|TRBJ2-1
CASSDSGLAENNEQFF
TGTGCCAGCAGTGATTCCGGTCTAGCGGAGAACAATGAGCAGTTCTTC
>many|TRBD2|TRBV20-1|18|TRBJ2-3
CSAEWWLAGGLGTDTQYF
TGCAGTGCTGAGTGGTGGCTAGCGGGGGGGCTGGGCACAGATACGCAGTATTTT
>medium-sized|TRBD2|TRBV19|12|TRBJ2-5
CASLSGAGTQYF
TGTGCCAGTCTCAGCGGGGCGGGGACCCAGTACTTC
>many|TRBD1|TRBV20-1|14|TRBJ2-7
CSARERDRAYEQYF
TGCAGTGCTAGAGAGAGGGACAGAGCCTACGAGCAGTACTTC
>NA|NA|TRBV6-2/TRBV6-3|15|TRBJ2-7
CASSYLVTDAVEQYF
TGTGCCAGCAGTTACCTCGTGACAGATGCTGTGGAGCAGTACTTC
>many|NA|TRBV6-1|13|TRBJ2-7
CASSLTTSYEQYF
TGTGCCAGCAGTCTTACTACGTCCTACGAGCAGTACTTC
>NA|NA|TRBV27|14|TRBJ2-7
CASSFGLGPYEQYF
TGTGCCAGCAGTTTCGGGTTGGGGCCCTACGAGCAGTACTTC
>NA|NA|TRBV5-4|16|TRBJ2-7
CASSCCTLGSSYEQYF
TGTGCCAGCAGCTGTTGTACCCTGGGCTCTTCCTACGAGCAGTACTTC
>many|NA|TRBV30|14|TRBJ2-5
CAWSAPGIQETQYF
TGTGCCTGGAGTGCCCCAGGGATCCAAGAGACCCAGTACTTC
>NA|NA|TRBV20-1|15|TRBJ2-3
CSARDTRTSTDTQYF
TGCAGTGCTAGAGATACTAGGACTAGCACAGATACGCAGTATTTT
>many|NA|TRBV7-8|15|TRBJ2-3
CASSLAGNSGTPQYF
TGTGCCAGCAGCTTGGCGGGGAATAGTGGGACCCCCCAGTATTTT
>many|NA|TRBV28|11|TRBJ2-5
CASSTGGTQYF
TGTGCCAGCAGTACGGGTGGGACCCAGTACTTC
>NA|NA|TRBV11-2|16|TRBJ2-6
CASSLVTAWGANVLTF
TGTGCCAGCAGCTTGGTGACAGCCTGGGGGGCCAACGTCCTGACTTTC
>NA|NA|TRBV30|13|TRBJ2-3
CAWSGGGTDTQYF
TGTGCCTGGAGTGGGGGGGGCACAGATACGCAGTATTTT
>NA|TRBD2|TRBV27|15|TRBJ2-1
CASSLSGVTYNDQFF
TGTGCCAGCAGTTTAAGCGGGGTCACCTACAATGATCAGTTCTTC
>many|NA|TRBV12-3/TRBV12-4|16|TRBJ1-4
CASSPNSGTLDEKLFF
TGTGCCAGCAGTCCGAACTCCGGGACACTCGACGAAAAACTGTTTTTT
>many|NA|TRBV28|15|TRBJ1-4
CASSPFSGADEKLFF
TGTGCCAGCAGTCCATTTTCGGGGGCGGATGAAAAACTGTTTTTT
>NA|NA|TRBV5-4|16|TRBJ2-5
CASSATGTSQGETQYF
TGTGCCAGCAGCGCAACCGGGACATCCCAGGGGGAGACCCAGTACTTC
>NA|TRBD1|TRBV15|16|TRBJ2-7
CATSRSTPGQGYEQYF
TGTGCCACCAGCAGATCCACCCCGGGACAGGGATACGAGCAGTACTTC
>many|NA|TRBV13|15|TRBJ2-3
CASSLVDLRGVTQYF
TGTGCCAGCAGCTTAGTGGACCTCCGGGGCGTGACGCAGTATTTT
>many|NA|TRBV2|13|TRBJ2-1
CASSREQFNEQFF
TGTGCCAGCAGCCGGGAGCAGTTCAATGAGCAGTTCTTC
>many|TRBD1|TRBV20-1|15|TRBJ2-2
CSAGKTGANTGELFF
TGCAGTGCTGGAAAGACAGGGGCGAACACCGGGGAGCTGTTTTTT
>many|TRBD1|TRBV5-1|14|TRBJ1-1
CASSLGGLGTEAFF
TGCGCCAGCAGCCTAGGGGGCCTCGGGACTGAAGCTTTCTTT